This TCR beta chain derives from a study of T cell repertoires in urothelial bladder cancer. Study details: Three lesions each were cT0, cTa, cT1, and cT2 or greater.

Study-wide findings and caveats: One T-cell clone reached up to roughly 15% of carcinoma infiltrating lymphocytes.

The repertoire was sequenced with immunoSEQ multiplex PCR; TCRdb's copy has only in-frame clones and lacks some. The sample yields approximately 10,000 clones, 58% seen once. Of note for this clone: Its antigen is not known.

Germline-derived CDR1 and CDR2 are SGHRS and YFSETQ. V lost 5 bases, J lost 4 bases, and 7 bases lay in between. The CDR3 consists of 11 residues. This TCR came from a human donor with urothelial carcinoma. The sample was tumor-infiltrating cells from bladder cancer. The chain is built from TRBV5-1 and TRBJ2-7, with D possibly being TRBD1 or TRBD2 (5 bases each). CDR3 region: CASRGEYEQYF. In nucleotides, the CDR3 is TGCGCCAGCAGGGGGGAGTACGAGCAGTACTTC.